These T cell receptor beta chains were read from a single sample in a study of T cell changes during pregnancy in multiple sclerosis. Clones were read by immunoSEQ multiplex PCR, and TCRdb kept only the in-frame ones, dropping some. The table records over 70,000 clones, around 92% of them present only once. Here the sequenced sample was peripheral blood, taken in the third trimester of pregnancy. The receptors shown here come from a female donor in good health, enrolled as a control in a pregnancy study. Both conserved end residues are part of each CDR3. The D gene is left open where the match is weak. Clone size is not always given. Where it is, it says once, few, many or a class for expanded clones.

cdr3_nt: TGTGCCAGCAGTTTATCGCCCAGGGGCACTGAAGCTTTCTTT
cdr3_aa: CASSLSPRGTEAFF
j_call: TRBJ1-1
d_call: NA
clone_size: NA
v_call: TRBV27

cdr3_nt: TGCGCCAGCGCCACAGGGGGGACTAGCGACGAGACCCAGTACTTC
cdr3_aa: CASATGGTSDETQYF
j_call: TRBJ2-5
d_call: TRBD2
clone_size: NA
v_call: TRBV5-1

cdr3_nt: TGTGCCAGCAGTCCCGGACTAGCGGGGGGAGATACGCAGTATTTT
cdr3_aa: CASSPGLAGGDTQYF
j_call: TRBJ2-3
d_call: TRBD2
clone_size: once
v_call: TRBV6-4

cdr3_nt: TGTGCCAGCTCAACACTCCGGGGGGAGCAGTACTTC
cdr3_aa: CASSTLRGEQYF
j_call: TRBJ2-7
d_call: NA
clone_size: NA
v_call: TRBV18

cdr3_nt: TGTGCCAGTAGTGGGCAGGAAAATCAGCCCCAGCATTTT
cdr3_aa: CASSGQENQPQHF
j_call: TRBJ1-5
d_call: NA
clone_size: few
v_call: TRBV19

cdr3_nt: TGTGCCAGCTCCACGGCAGGGGACACTGAAGCTTTCTTT
cdr3_aa: CASSTAGDTEAFF
j_call: TRBJ1-1
d_call: NA
clone_size: NA
v_call: TRBV28

cdr3_nt: TGTGCCAGCAGCTTAGAGGGACAGGGAACTGAAGCTTTCTTT
cdr3_aa: CASSLEGQGTEAFF
j_call: TRBJ1-1
d_call: TRBD1
clone_size: NA
v_call: TRBV11-2

cdr3_nt: TGTGCCAGCAGTTGGACGGCCTTAGGGGCAGATACGCAGTATTTT
cdr3_aa: CASSWTALGADTQYF
j_call: TRBJ2-3
d_call: NA
clone_size: NA
v_call: TRBV28

cdr3_nt: TGTGCCAGCAGCCTATCAGGACAGCAAGAGACCCAGTACTTC
cdr3_aa: CASSLSGQQETQYF
j_call: TRBJ2-5
d_call: NA
clone_size: NA
v_call: TRBV7-2

cdr3_nt: TGTGCCAGCAGTTTTAACCGGGAATCTGGTAACACTGAAGCTTTCTTT
cdr3_aa: CASSFNRESGNTEAFF
j_call: TRBJ1-1
d_call: NA
clone_size: NA
v_call: TRBV28

cdr3_nt: TGTGCCAGCAATCCAGGAATGGCCCCCCTCCACTTT
cdr3_aa: CASNPGMAPLHF
j_call: TRBJ1-6
d_call: NA
clone_size: few
v_call: TRBV5-5

cdr3_nt: TGTGCCAGCAGTTTAACAGGGATGAACACCGGGGAGCTGTTTTTT
cdr3_aa: CASSLTGMNTGELFF
j_call: TRBJ2-2
d_call: NA
clone_size: NA
v_call: TRBV28

cdr3_nt: TGCGCCAGCAGCTTGGGGGCGGGAGAGGCGAACACTGAAGCTTTCTTT
cdr3_aa: CASSLGAGEANTEAFF
j_call: TRBJ1-1
d_call: NA
clone_size: once
v_call: TRBV5-1

cdr3_nt: TGTGCCAGCAGCTTAGCGCTCGCGGCAGATACGCAGTATTTT
cdr3_aa: CASSLALAADTQYF
j_call: TRBJ2-3
d_call: NA
clone_size: NA
v_call: TRBV7-9

cdr3_nt: TGTGCCAGCAGCCCCGGGACAGGGGAGGAGACCCAGTACTTC
cdr3_aa: CASSPGTGEETQYF
j_call: TRBJ2-5
d_call: TRBD1
clone_size: once
v_call: TRBV7-9

cdr3_nt: TGTGCCAGCAGTAAGACAGGGGGAAGCGCCAAAAACATTCAGTACTTC
cdr3_aa: CASSKTGGSAKNIQYF
j_call: TRBJ2-4
d_call: TRBD1
clone_size: NA
v_call: TRBV2

cdr3_nt: TGTGCCAGCAGTTCGGGACACTCTTACGAGCAGTACTTC
cdr3_aa: CASSSGHSYEQYF
j_call: TRBJ2-7
d_call: NA
clone_size: NA
v_call: TRBV27

cdr3_nt: TGTGCCAGCAGTTCAGGGTCTAATTCACCCCTCCACTTT
cdr3_aa: CASSSGSNSPLHF
j_call: TRBJ1-6
d_call: NA
clone_size: few
v_call: TRBV28

cdr3_nt: TGTGCCACGGACTGGTACAATGAGCAGTTCTTC
cdr3_aa: CATDWYNEQFF
j_call: TRBJ2-1
d_call: NA
clone_size: NA
v_call: TRBV6-1